Reported below is one T cell receptor beta chain. V lost 5 bases and J lost 4; bases outside the gene matches: 4. The CDR3 spans 14 residues. CDR1 and CDR2 (germline): MNHEY, SVGAGI. These data are taken from a study of control samples from healthy donors and cancer patients. Sequenced by immunoSEQ multiplex PCR; TCRdb stores in-frame clones only, minus some. The sample gives about 160,000 clones, roughly 92% of which show up once; 0.68% is in the top ten. The source material was blood. The TCR sequence derives from a woman between 25 and 40 years old in good health. The chain carries TRBV6-5 and TRBJ1-2; 10 nucleotides line up with TRBD1. This chain's CDR3 is CASSPRTGGYGYTF. DNA of the CDR3: TGTGCCAGCAGTCCGAGGACAGGGGGCTATGGCTACACCTTC.